This entry lists 2 T cell receptor beta chains sequenced from one sample in a study of T cells in Graves' hyperthyroidism and ophthalmopathy. Using RNA transcripts as the source, TCR beta CDR3 regions were amplified. Initially, a first-round RT-PCR of the TCR CDR3 employed the HTBI primer set. TCRdb reprocessed the multiplex PCR reads via MiXCR and lists one record per CDR3 protein. The repertoire holds more than 450,000 distinct CDR3 sequences, with roughly 21% as singletons. The material sequenced was blood. These receptors all stem from a man aged 40-50 years with Graves' ophthalmopathy.

This clonotype has a count of ten or more. The chain employs TRBV7-6 and TRBJ2-5; D might be TRBD2 (6 bases). The ends were cut back, 3 bases at V and 5 bases at J, with 13 bases in the middle. This CDR3 is built from 14 residues. The germline V gene has CDR1 SGHVS and CDR2 FNYEAQ. In DNA, the CDR3 is TGTGCCAGCAGCTTGGGAGGTTTCGGTGAGACCCAGTACTTC. Translation gives CASSLGGFGETQYF. The complete variable domain, with remaining parts taken from reference TRBV7-6 and TRBJ2-5, reads GAGVSQSPRYKVTKRGQDVALRCDPISGHVSLYWYRQALGQGPEFLTYFNYEAQQDKSGLPNDRFSAERPEGSISTLTIQRTEQRDSAMYRCASSLGGFGETQYFGPGTRLLVL.

This clonotype was found a few times. The chain is built from TRBV6-2 or TRBV6-3 and TRBJ1-4; D is uncertain. This CDR3 is built from 13 residues. In germline, CDR1 is MNHEY, CDR2 SVGEGT. Trimming pared 2 bases from V and 8 bases from J, leaving 9 bases between. Here the CDR3 DNA reads TGTGCCAGCAGTTACGTTCGGGAAGAAAAACTGTTTTTT. Translation: CASSYVREEKLFF.